These 4 T cell receptor beta chains were sequenced from one sample in a study of cytotoxic CD8 clonotypes in ibrutinib-treated CLL. TCRdb's copy holds only in-frame clones and misses some; the assay was immunoSEQ multiplex PCR. The repertoire consists of 50,000 or so clones, with 75% to 90% occurring once and the leading ten covering roughly 20%. The sequenced sample was PBMCs, obtained after 24 months of ibrutinib treatment. Receptors originate from a human donor with chronic lymphocytic leukemia.

This chain connects TRBV9 to TRBJ2-1; 14 bases are shared with TRBD2. Germline V CDR1 and CDR2: SGDLS, YYNGEE. V lost 5 bases and J lost 7; bases outside the gene matches: 5. The CDR3 length is 15 residues. CDR3 in DNA: TGTGCCAGCAGTTCTGGGACTAGCGGGGGAAATGAGCAGTTCTTC. Its translation is CASSSGTSGGNEQFF.

The V call is TRBV7-2, the J call TRBJ2-1, with 11 bases identical to TRBD2. This CDR3 spans 17 amino acids. With V trimmed by 5 bases and J by 8 bases, 14 bases remained unmatched. Germline values: CDR1 SGHTA, CDR2 FQGNSA. CDR3 residues: CASSTILSGRGSYEQFF. The CDR3 region has the DNA TGTGCCAGCAGCACTATCCTTAGCGGGAGGGGTAGCTATGAGCAGTTCTTC.

This clone showed up just a few times. V and J are TRBV28 and TRBJ1-1, with no clear D. The CDR3 length is 10 residues. CDR1 and CDR2 from the germline V gene are MDHEN and SYDVKM. Trimming shortened V by 10 bases and J by 4 bases, and 7 bases separated the two germline ends. This CDR3 reads CATSVTEAFF. CDR3 sequence (DNA): TGTGCCACCTCAGTCACTGAAGCTTTCTTT.

The V call is TRBV7-2, the J call TRBJ2-1; 11 nucleotides align to TRBD1. CDR3 length: 15 amino acids. Trimming removed 3 bases from V and 12 bases from J; junction bases left unmatched: 10. The germline gives CDR1 SGHTA, CDR2 FQGNSA. The CDR3 loop is CASSLSRTGGQAQFF. CDR3 DNA sequence: TGTGCCAGCAGCTTGAGTCGGACAGGGGGCCAGGCGCAGTTCTTC.